Presented here are 16 T cell receptor beta chains from one specimen sequenced in a study of cytomegalovirus exposure and HLA in healthy donors. 13 Jbeta primers and 60 Vbeta primers were used for the PCR. Assay used: immunoSEQ multiplex PCR; TCRdb lists only in-frame clones, some missing. The sample carries about 150,000 clones, approximately 80% recorded once. What was sequenced was PBMCs. The origin of the receptors is a male donor in good health and CMV-seronegative.

This chain joins TRBV25-1 and TRBJ1-6; D not resolved. Trimming removed 8 bases from V and 9 bases from J, with 11 bases in between. This CDR3 has 12 amino acids. Germline assignment: CDR1 MGHDK and CDR2 SYGVNS. For the CDR3, the DNA is TGTGCCAGCGGGAGAGAGATTTCACCCCTCCACTTT. The encoded protein is CASGREISPLHF.

On this clone itself: An end of the junction does not agree with germline; a read error may underlie this. V gene TRBV7-7 combines with J gene TRBJ2-2; D may be TRBD1 (5 bases). Germline CDR1 SSHAT, CDR2 FNYEAQ (reference sequence). The CDR3 is 14 residues long. Written as DNA, the CDR3 is TGTGCTAGCAGCTCCACACCAGGGACCGGGGAGCTGTTTTTT. Its protein is CASSSTPGTGELFF.

The rearrangement links TRBV27 to TRBJ2-1, with D perhaps matching TRBD2 (6 bases). Trimming cost V 5 bases and J 2 bases, with 13 bases left between them. The CDR3 is 15 residues long. The germline gives CDR1 MNHEY, CDR2 SMNVEV (reference sequence). CDR3 DNA: TGTGCCAGCAGTAAGGAGGGGATAGCCTACAATGAGCAGTTCTTC. It encodes CASSKEGIAYNEQFF.

The DNA of the CDR3 is TGTGCCAGAAGCTACAGGGGGCTAGACCTTCAAGAGACCCAGTACTTC. Translation: CARSYRGLDLQETQYF. The V call is TRBV7-5, the J call TRBJ2-5; the listed D gene, TRBD1, was not tested against the DNA. TRBV7-5 is recorded as a pseudogene. CDR3 length equals 16 residues.

As for this clone: Relative to the germline gene, one junction end is altered; a read error may explain this. The genes are TRBV7-9 and TRBJ2-7; D perhaps matches TRBD1 (6 bases). CDR3 length equals 12 residues. Germline loops: CDR1 SEHNR, CDR2 FQNEAQ (reference sequence). For the CDR3, the DNA is TGTTCCAGCAGCTTAGACAGGAACGAGCAGTACTTC. It codes for CSSSLDRNEQYF. Based on the CDR3 plus reference TRBV7-9 and TRBJ2-7, the full variable domain is DTGVSQNPRHKITKRGQNVTFRCDPISEHNRLYWYRQTLGQGPEFLTYFQNEAQLEKSRLLSDRFSAERPKGSFSTLEIQRTEQGDSAMYLCSSSLDRNEQYFGPGTRLTVT.

The count of this clone is one. V and J are TRBV11-2 and TRBJ1-1, with TRBD1 matching over 7 bases. Unmatched junction bases numbered 10, after V lost 5 bases and J lost 7 bases. The CDR3 sequence is 14 residues long. Germline values: CDR1 SGHAT, CDR2 FQNNGV. CDR3 sequence (DNA): TGTGCCAGCAGCCCCCTAGGGCAGGGGGGTGAAGCTTTCTTT. This sequence encodes CASSPLGQGGEAFF.

This clone turned up a few times. The chain links TRBV5-4 to TRBJ1-3; D possibly corresponds to TRBD1 (6 bases). The CDR3 consists of 16 residues. Trimming removed 6 bases from V and 0 bases from J, with 16 bases in between. The germline gives CDR1 SGHNT, CDR2 YYREEE (reference sequence). The CDR3 DNA is TGTGCCAGCACCCGGGGGCGGGGGAGCTCTGGAAACACCATATATTTT. Translation: CASTRGRGSSGNTIYF.

In regard to this clone: One junction end disagrees with the germline gene, perhaps due to a read error. CDR3 loop: CASSRPDGIPTF. CDR3 nucleotide sequence: TGTGCCAGTAGCAGACCCGACGGGATTCCAACTTTT. The chain uses TRBV19 and TRBJ1-3, with D unclear. Germline CDR1 reads LNHDA; CDR2 reads SQIVND (reference sequence). The CDR3 totals 12 residues.

J is TRBJ1-2 and V is TRBV15, with D hard to call. The CDR3 consists of 15 residues. Germline CDR1 is LNHNV and CDR2 is YYDKDF (reference sequence). The V end lost 6 bases, the J end lost 0 bases, and 14 bases lay between the germline ends. As DNA, the CDR3 is TGTGCCACCAGAAGTAGCGACCGTCCTAACTATGGCTACACCTTC. It specifies CATRSSDRPNYGYTF.

This rearrangement joins TRBV7-8 to TRBJ1-1, with unresolved D. The CDR3 is 12 amino acids. Germline V CDR1 and CDR2: SGHVS, FQNEAQ. Trimming removed 5 bases at V and 9 bases at J, with 13 bases between. The DNA of the CDR3 is TGTGCCAGCAGCGTCTGGAGCGGAAAAGCTTTCTTT. This encodes CASSVWSGKAFF.

The rearrangement joins TRBV4-1 to TRBJ2-1, with 9 bases fitting TRBD2. The CDR3 extends over 16 amino acids. Looked up from germline, CDR1 is MGHRA and CDR2 is YSYEKL. The V gene end was trimmed by 0 bases and the J gene end by 5 bases; junction bases not matched to a gene: 5. The CDR3 is CASSQELAGAHNEQFF. The CDR3 bases are TGCGCCAGCAGCCAAGAGTTAGCGGGAGCTCACAATGAGCAGTTCTTC.

J is TRBJ1-5 and V is TRBV4-1; D possibly corresponds to TRBD1 (6 bases). The V gene lost 1 base and the J gene lost 0 bases, with 10 bases spanning the gap. The CDR3 loop spans 16 amino acids. Germline CDR1 MGHRA, CDR2 YSYEKL. This CDR3 reads CASSQGWDISNQPQHF. CDR3 sequence (DNA): TGCGCCAGCAGCCAAGGCTGGGACATTAGCAATCAGCCCCAGCATTTT.

This sequence joins TRBV11-3 and TRBJ2-7; D perhaps matches TRBD1 (5 bases). V was shortened by 3 bases and J by 5 bases, with 17 bases between the two germline ends. Germline-derived CDR1 and CDR2 are SGHNT and YENEEA. The CDR3 totals 15 residues. CDR3 protein: CASSFGHYLGNEQYF. Written as DNA, the CDR3 is TGTGCCAGCAGCTTTGGACACTACCTAGGGAACGAGCAGTACTTC. The whole variable domain, remainder taken from reference TRBV11-3 and TRBJ2-7, is EAGVVQSPRYKIIEKKQPVAFWCNPISGHNTLYWYLQNLGQGPELLIRYENEEAVDDSQLPKDRFSAERLKGVDSTLKIQPAELGDSAVYLCASSFGHYLGNEQYFGPGTRLTVT.

The chain links TRBV6-6 to TRBJ1-4; D remains unclear. Trimming removed 6 bases from V and 13 bases from J, with 15 bases in between. Germline assignment: CDR1 MNHNY and CDR2 SVGAGI (reference sequence). This CDR3 contains 12 residues. CDR3 sequence (DNA): TGTGCCAGCAGCGACGGAGGGTACGGACTGTTTTTT. Encoded protein: CASSDGGYGLFF.

V and J are TRBV13 and TRBJ1-2, with D uncertain. V gave up 5 bases and J gave up 6 bases, with 22 bases separating them. CDR1 is PRHDT, CDR2 FYEKMQ, per germline (reference sequence). This CDR3 comprises 16 residues. The CDR3 DNA reads TGTGCCAGCAGCAGCACCCGAGTCGATGTTGAGGATGGCTACACCTTC. Protein product: CASSSTRVDVEDGYTF.

This clone was seen more than once but under ten times. The chain links TRBV6-1 to TRBJ1-1, with D perhaps matching TRBD1 (6 bases). CDR1 and CDR2 (germline): MNHNS, SASEGT. The CDR3 totals 13 residues. Trimming pared 3 bases from V and 3 bases from J, leaving 8 bases between. The chain's CDR3 is CASSEGAHTEAFF. The CDR3 DNA reads as TGTGCCAGCAGTGAGGGGGCGCACACTGAAGCTTTCTTT.